One and the same sample provided the 32 T cell receptor beta chains below, sequenced in a study of T cells after yellow fever vaccination. MiXCR was run by TCRdb on the 5' RACE reads, yielding one entry per CDR3 protein. The data hold a few hundred thousand distinct CDR3 sequences, with 3% to 4.5% observed a single time. The specimen comprised PBMCs, sampled 5 days after the yellow fever booster vaccination. Receptors were obtained from a man between 18 and 29 years old who received the YFV17D yellow fever vaccine.

This rearrangement joins TRBV4-2 to TRBJ2-1; no firm D call. The V gene lost 0 bases and the J gene lost 9 bases, with 12 bases spanning the gap. Per the germline V gene, CDR1 is LGHNA and CDR2 is YNFKEQ. CDR3 length equals 14 residues. The CDR3 loop is CASSQDGYAFEQFF. DNA for the CDR3: TGTGCCAGCAGCCAAGATGGTTATGCCTTTGAGCAGTTCTTC.

The sample holds many counts of this clonotype. The chain carries TRBV4-2 and TRBJ2-7; 8 bases are a match to TRBD1. Looked up from germline, CDR1 is LGHNA and CDR2 is YNFKEQ. This CDR3 comprises 15 residues. Trimming at V came to 1 base and at J to 2 bases, leaving 4 bases not matched to a gene. The CDR3 protein is CASSQGDRLPYEQYF. In DNA, the CDR3 is TGTGCCAGCAGCCAAGGGGACAGGTTGCCCTACGAGCAGTACTTC.

This clonotype was recorded only once. The CDR3, as DNA: TGTGCCTGGAGTGATTGGCAGGGACTGAATGAGCAGTTCTTC. Amino acid sequence: CAWSDWQGLNEQFF. The chain is built from TRBV30 and TRBJ2-1; D perhaps matches TRBD2 (6 bases). Trimming shortened V by 1 base and J by 7 bases, and 14 bases separated the two germline ends. Per the germline V gene, CDR1 is GTSNPN and CDR2 is SVGIG (reference sequence). The CDR3 is made up of 14 amino acids.

V gene TRBV4-2 combines with J gene TRBJ2-1; weak D call: TRBD2 (5 bases). CDR1 and CDR2 from the germline V gene are LGHNA and YNFKEQ. The CDR3 has 16 amino acids. V lost 1 base to trimming and J lost 6 bases, with 16 bases between them. CDR3 loop: CASSQGGSAGRNEQFF. The CDR3 nucleotides are TGTGCCAGCAGCCAAGGTGGATCGGCGGGCCGCAATGAGCAGTTCTTC.

The chain employs TRBV20-1 and TRBJ2-3, with D possibly matching TRBD2 (6 bases). This CDR3 is 12 amino acids long. From germline, CDR1 is DFQATT and CDR2 SNEGSKA (reference sequence). Trimming pared 6 bases from V and 11 bases from J, leaving 18 bases between. Here the CDR3 reads CSAPPRVGGQYF. DNA for the CDR3: TGCAGTGCGCCCCCAAGGGTGGGGGGGCAGTATTTT.

V is TRBV5-1 and J is TRBJ2-1; 12 bases agree with TRBD1. The CDR3 has 18 amino acids. Germline CDR1 and CDR2: SGHRS and YFSETQ. Unmatched junction bases numbered 8, after V lost 4 bases and J lost 0 bases. CDR3 region: CASSGDRGQTSSYNEQFF. The CDR3 DNA sequence: TGCGCCAGCAGCGGGGACAGGGGGCAGACTAGCTCCTACAATGAGCAGTTCTTC.

The chain links TRBV5-1 to TRBJ2-2; TRBD1 agrees at 8 bases. The germline gives CDR1 SGHRS, CDR2 YFSETQ. CDR3 length: 13 amino acids. V dropped 5 bases and J dropped 7; count of bases not matched to a gene: 4. CDR3 sequence: CASRTTGDGELFF. The CDR3 coding sequence is TGCGCCAGCAGGACGACAGGGGACGGGGAGCTGTTTTTT. Full variable domain (rest looked up from reference TRBV5-1 and TRBJ2-2): KAGVTQTPRYLIKTRGQQVTLSCSPISGHRSVSWYQQTPGQGLQFLFEYFSETQRNKGNFPGRFSGRQFSNSRSEMNVSTLELGDSALYLCASRTTGDGELFFGEGSRLTVL.

In its sample, this clonotype was seen a few times. This chain joins TRBV15 and TRBJ1-2; D is perhaps TRBD1 (6 bases). Per germline, CDR1 LNHNV and CDR2 YYDKDF (reference sequence). V was cut by 5 bases and J by 4 bases, with 20 bases left in between. This CDR3 spans 16 amino acids. Here the CDR3 reads CATSGGAGVDLYGYTF. CDR3 DNA: TGTGCCACCAGCGGGGGGGCCGGGGTGGACCTCTATGGCTACACCTTC. The whole variable domain, filled in from reference TRBV15 and TRBJ1-2, reads DAMVIQNPRYQVTQFGKPVTLSCSQTLNHNVMYWYQQKSSQAPKLLFHYYDKDFNNEADTPDNFQSRRPNTSFCFLDIRSPGLGDTAMYLCATSGGAGVDLYGYTFGSGTRLTVV.

The chain recombines TRBV4-3 with TRBJ2-1, with D possibly TRBD1 on 6 matching bases. Between the trimmed V and J ends, which lost 3 bases and 1 base, there was a span of 13 bases. CDR1 and CDR2 from the germline V gene are LGHNA and YSLEER. This CDR3 is built from 16 residues. The chain's CDR3 is CASSHADRISYNEQFF. The DNA of the CDR3 is TGCGCCAGCAGCCATGCGGACAGAATTTCCTACAATGAGCAGTTCTTC.

The chain couples TRBV4-2 to TRBJ2-2, with 10 bases fitting TRBD2. Germline CDR1 is LGHNA and CDR2 is YNFKEQ. The CDR3 has 17 residues. J gave up 4 bases and V 4 bases, and 9 bases lay outside the gene matches. CDR3 loop: CASSPTAGGSSTGELFF. The CDR3 coding sequence is TGTGCCAGCAGCCCCACAGCGGGGGGGAGCAGCACCGGGGAGCTGTTTTTT.

The chain links TRBV6-1 to TRBJ2-1; 12 bases agree with TRBD2. The CDR3 has 15 amino acids. V lost 2 bases to trimming and J lost 6 bases; unmatched junction nucleotides: 2. The germline gives CDR1 MNHNS, CDR2 SASEGT. CDR3 residues: CASSELAGGLNEQFF. The CDR3 region has the DNA TGTGCCAGCAGTGAACTAGCGGGGGGGCTCAATGAGCAGTTCTTC.

This clonotype has at least ten counts. This sequence joins TRBV7-3 and TRBJ1-1; D perhaps matches TRBD1 (5 bases). V lost 6 bases and J 6 bases, leaving 17 bases between the germline ends. The length of the CDR3 is 14 residues. Germline CDR1 reads SGHTA; CDR2 reads FQGTGA. The CDR3 reads CASRLTERASEAFF. In DNA, the CDR3 is TGTGCCAGCAGGTTGACAGAACGGGCTTCTGAAGCTTTCTTT. The full variable domain, completed using reference TRBV7-3 and TRBJ1-1, is GAGVSQTPSNKVTEKGKYVELRCDPISGHTALYWYRQSLGQGPEFLIYFQGTGAADDSGLPNDRFFAVRPEGSVSTLKIQRTERGDSAVYLCASRLTERASEAFFGQGTRLTVV.

The chain employs TRBV7-2 and TRBJ2-1; 7 bases align to TRBD2. The V gene end was trimmed by 5 bases and the J gene end by 6 bases; junction bases not matched to a gene: 13. Germline V gene sequence: CDR1 SGHTA, CDR2 FQGNSA. There are 16 residues in the CDR3. CDR3 sequence: CASSVGRAWGGNEQFF. The CDR3 region has the DNA TGTGCCAGCAGCGTAGGACGAGCCTGGGGGGGCAATGAGCAGTTCTTC. Combining the CDR3 with reference TRBV7-2 and TRBJ2-1 gives the whole variable domain GAGVSQSPSNKVTEKGKDVELRCDPISGHTALYWYRQSLGQGLEFLIYFQGNSAPDKSGLPSDRFSAERTGGSVSTLTIQRTQQEDSAVYLCASSVGRAWGGNEQFFGPGTRLTVL.

This clonotype appeared many times. The chain is built from TRBV7-3 and TRBJ2-2; TRBD2 aligns across 10 bases. The CDR3 contains 17 residues. V lost 2 bases to trimming and J lost 2 bases; unmatched junction nucleotides: 5. CDR1 and CDR2 from the germline V gene are SGHTA and FQGTGA. The CDR3 region is CASSLSSGGPNTGELFF. DNA for the CDR3: TGTGCCAGCAGCTTATCTAGCGGGGGCCCTAACACCGGGGAGCTGTTTTTT.

This chain links TRBV9 with TRBJ1-6; no clear D. Trimming took off 4 bases at V and 10 bases at J, with 12 bases between the two ends. The CDR3 totals 13 residues. Looked up from germline, CDR1 is SGDLS and CDR2 is YYNGEE. DNA for the CDR3: TGTGCCAGCAGCTACGGTATCAGGTCACCCCTCCACTTT. It codes for CASSYGIRSPLHF.

V and J are TRBV5-1 and TRBJ2-1; D perhaps matches TRBD2 (6 bases). CDR1 is SGHRS, CDR2 YFSETQ, per germline. This CDR3 is built from 15 residues. V gave up 2 bases and J gave up 3 bases, with 12 bases separating them. DNA of the CDR3: TGCGCCAGCAGCTTAGGACTAACCGACTACAATGAGCAGTTCTTC. As protein: CASSLGLTDYNEQFF.

This clonotype was observed a few times. The V and J genes are TRBV28 and TRBJ1-5; 7 nucleotides line up with TRBD1. Germline V CDR1 and CDR2: MDHEN, SYDVKM. V gave up 5 bases and J gave up 0 bases; unmatched junction bases: 10. This CDR3 comprises 17 residues. CDR3: CASSPTGYWDSNQPQHF. CDR3 bases: TGTGCCAGCAGTCCGACAGGGTATTGGGATAGCAATCAGCCCCAGCATTTT.

Many counts were recorded for this clonotype. The chain employs TRBV6-4 and TRBJ2-3; 8 nucleotides match TRBD2. Germline V gene data show CDR1 as MRHNA and CDR2 as SNTAGT. The CDR3 covers 15 residues. Germline trimming cut 3 bases from V and 1 base from J; bases unmatched to any gene: 3. The CDR3 region is CASSEGSGGTDTQYF. The CDR3 DNA reads as TGTGCCAGCAGTGAGGGTAGCGGGGGCACAGATACGCAGTATTTT.

This clonotype was seen many times. The rearrangement joins TRBV20-1 to TRBJ1-1, with D maybe TRBD1 (6 bases). The V gene's germline CDR1 is DFQATT and CDR2 SNEGSKA (reference sequence). The CDR3 extends over 12 amino acids. Deletions cut 6 bases from V and 8 bases from J, with 16 bases between. The CDR3 region has the DNA TGCAGTGCCCGGGGGGGGCACGCAGAAGCTTTCTTT. Translated, it gives CSARGGHAEAFF.

This clonotype was recorded at least ten times. The V call is TRBV7-9, the J call TRBJ2-2; D perhaps matches TRBD1 (5 bases). Germline V gene lookup returns CDR1 SEHNR and CDR2 FQNEAQ (reference sequence). V was clipped by 6 bases and J by 4 bases, with 15 bases between them. The CDR3 sequence is 15 residues long. The CDR3 spells CASRPNNGATGELFF. The CDR3 coding sequence is TGTGCCAGCAGACCCAATAATGGGGCCACCGGGGAGCTGTTTTTT.

In its sample, this clonotype was seen a few times. J is TRBJ1-4 and V is TRBV18; D is perhaps TRBD1 (6 bases). The V and J ends lost 1 base and 6 bases respectively, with 18 bases between them. Germline loops: CDR1 KGHSH, CDR2 LQKENI. The CDR3 is 17 amino acids. CDR3 sequence (DNA): TGTGCCAGCTCACCACGGAAACAGGGTTCGGTTGATGAAAAACTGTTTTTT. It encodes CASSPRKQGSVDEKLFF.

This clonotype occurred a few times. The gene calls are TRBV7-9 and TRBJ2-3, with a weak D call TRBD2 (6 bases). CDR3 size: 16 residues. Trimming took 1 base from V and 2 from J, leaving 13 bases between them. Germline CDR1 is SEHNR and CDR2 is FQNEAQ (reference sequence). The CDR3: CASSLGRAGLTDTQYF. CDR3 in DNA: TGTGCCAGCAGCTTAGGAAGGGCGGGGCTCACAGATACGCAGTATTTT.

This chain joins TRBV6-2 or TRBV6-3 and TRBJ1-1; D may be TRBD1 (6 bases). Deletions cut 5 bases from V and 3 bases from J, with 13 bases between. The CDR3 spans 14 residues. The germline CDR1 and CDR2 sequences are MNHEY and SVGEGT. The CDR3 nucleotides read TGTGCCAGCAGTAGGGGGGAGGAGGACACTGAAGCTTTCTTT. Amino acid sequence: CASSRGEEDTEAFF.

This clonotype was counted a few times. The CDR3 DNA sequence: TGTGCCTCTTATTGGGAGGGGAACCGGGAAGCTTTCTTT. It encodes CASYWEGNREAFF. The V call is TRBV10-3, the J call TRBJ1-1; TRBD1 is a possible D gene (5 bases). CDR3 size: 13 residues. With 11 bases removed from V and 8 bases from J, the gap between germline ends came to 21 bases. CDR1 ENHRY and CDR2 SYGVKD come from the germline V gene.

The chain links TRBV7-2 to TRBJ2-2; tentatively, D is TRBD2 (7 bases). Germline loops: CDR1 SGHTA, CDR2 FQGNSA. Trimming shortened V by 3 bases and J by 5 bases, and 13 bases separated the two germline ends. The CDR3 is 15 amino acids. CDR3 protein: CASSFEGGLTGELFF. DNA of the CDR3: TGTGCCAGCAGCTTTGAGGGGGGGCTTACCGGGGAGCTGTTTTTT.

By sample share, this clonotype is medium-sized. The V gene is TRBV7-2, the J gene TRBJ2-5; 8 bases line up with TRBD2. Per germline, CDR1 SGHTA and CDR2 FQGNSA. The V gene end was trimmed by 4 bases and the J gene end by 4 bases; junction bases not matched to a gene: 5. CDR3 length: 14 residues. The CDR3 DNA reads TGTGCCAGCAGCTCCGGGGGGGCCCCAGAGACCCAGTACTTC. It is translated as CASSSGGAPETQYF.

This clonotype was counted many times. This chain joins TRBV9 and TRBJ1-1, with D uncertain. Trimming shortened V by 0 bases and J by 1 base, and 7 bases separated the two germline ends. The CDR3 sequence is 14 residues long. The germline gives CDR1 SGDLS, CDR2 YYNGEE. Here the CDR3 DNA reads TGTGCCAGCAGCGTAGAAGCAAGGAACACTGAAGCTTTCTTT. Its protein is CASSVEARNTEAFF.

This clonotype has just a few counts. The rearrangement uses TRBV18 and TRBJ2-3; D gene unclear. The CDR3 totals 13 residues. CDR1 and CDR2 from the germline V gene are KGHSH and LQKENI. The V gene lost 0 bases and the J gene lost 6 bases, with 7 bases spanning the gap. CDR3 DNA sequence: TGTGCCAGCTCACCACCGGTGTACGATACGCAGTATTTT. The encoded protein is CASSPPVYDTQYF.

The V gene is TRBV7-3, the J gene TRBJ2-1; 11 bases fit TRBD2. Germline CDR1 and CDR2: SGHTA and FQGTGA. Unmatched junction bases numbered 13, after V lost 5 bases and J lost 7 bases. This CDR3 comprises 17 residues. The CDR3 protein is CASSPLGLAGGRNEQFF. CDR3 coding DNA: TGTGCCAGCAGCCCACTGGGGCTAGCGGGGGGCCGTAATGAGCAGTTCTTC.

The sample holds a few counts of this clonotype. The rearrangement uses TRBV7-2 and TRBJ1-4; D might be TRBD1 (5 bases). V lost 1 base, J lost 4 bases, and 13 bases lay in between. CDR3 size: 16 residues. Germline CDR1 reads SGHTA; CDR2 reads FQGNSA. CDR3 protein: CASSLVPTDLNEKLFF. The CDR3 nucleotides are TGTGCCAGCAGCTTAGTTCCGACAGACCTTAATGAAAAACTGTTTTTT. Looking up the rest from reference TRBV7-2 and TRBJ1-4 gives the full variable domain: GAGVSQSPSNKVTEKGKDVELRCDPISGHTALYWYRQSLGQGLEFLIYFQGNSAPDKSGLPSDRFSAERTGGSVSTLTIQRTQQEDSAVYLCASSLVPTDLNEKLFFGSGTQLSVL.

This clonotype appeared many times. The chain carries TRBV6-5 and TRBJ2-1, with D possibly TRBD1 on 5 matching bases. Trimming took 0 bases from V and 10 from J, leaving 10 bases between them. This CDR3 comprises 13 residues. From germline, CDR1 is MNHEY and CDR2 SVGAGI. The CDR3 region has the DNA TGTGCCAGCAGTTACTCCGGACAAACCGAGCAGTTCTTC. Translated: CASSYSGQTEQFF.

This clonotype was counted at least ten times. The chain couples TRBV15 to TRBJ1-5; TRBD1 is a possible D gene (5 bases). CDR1 is LNHNV, CDR2 YYDKDF, per germline (reference sequence). This CDR3 spans 19 amino acids. V lost 3 bases to trimming and J lost 0 bases, with 21 bases between them. Here the CDR3 reads CATSRGIADRFYSNQPQHF. The CDR3 nucleotides are TGTGCCACCAGCAGGGGGATCGCTGACAGATTTTATAGCAATCAGCCCCAGCATTTT.